These T cell receptor beta chains were read from a single sample in a study of radiotherapy plus CTLA-4 blockade in lung cancer. TCRdb keeps only in-frame clones here, not all; method: immunoSEQ multiplex PCR. The table includes roughly 110,000 clones, about 84% detected once. This specimen consisted of peripheral blood, obtained from a patient treated with radiotherapy plus ipilimumab. The receptors stem from a human donor with non-small cell lung cancer that progressed on radiotherapy plus ipilimumab. Some clones in this sample may be carry-over from other donors' samples. The CDR3 runs from the conserved cysteine through the conserved F or W. The order of the fields is CDR3 protein, V gene, J gene.

CDR3aa: CAISVGSPAETQYF; v_gene: TRBV10-3; j_gene: TRBJ2-5
CDR3aa: CASSLGLTPYEQYF; v_gene: TRBV5-6; j_gene: TRBJ2-7
CDR3aa: CASSFFTEAFF; v_gene: TRBV28; j_gene: TRBJ1-1
CDR3aa: CASSLEPNSPLHF; v_gene: TRBV11-2; j_gene: TRBJ1-6
CDR3aa: CASSEGTGVNQPQHF; v_gene: TRBV6-4; j_gene: TRBJ1-5
CDR3aa: CASSATLSSYNEQFF; v_gene: TRBV9; j_gene: TRBJ2-1
CDR3aa: CASSFLRANYGYTF; v_gene: TRBV5-4; j_gene: TRBJ1-2
CDR3aa: CASSLGQGMNTEAFF; v_gene: TRBV5-1; j_gene: TRBJ1-1
CDR3aa: CASSLGLLDTQYF; v_gene: TRBV7-3; j_gene: TRBJ2-3
CDR3aa: CASSEYRGLWETQYF; v_gene: TRBV2; j_gene: TRBJ2-5
CDR3aa: CASSANMNTEAFF; v_gene: TRBV11-1; j_gene: TRBJ1-1
CDR3aa: CAISEDPWEQYF; v_gene: TRBV10-3; j_gene: TRBJ2-7
CDR3aa: CASSEFTRLVYNEQFF; v_gene: TRBV6-1; j_gene: TRBJ2-1
CDR3aa: CASSLGRNTEAFF; v_gene: TRBV27; j_gene: TRBJ1-1
CDR3aa: CASSRNRDGTYEQYF; v_gene: TRBV18; j_gene: TRBJ2-7